What follows are 16 T cell receptor beta chains derived from one specimen sequenced in a study of blood T cell repertoires in COVID-19. Assay used: immunoSEQ multiplex PCR; TCRdb lists only in-frame clones, some missing. The sample holds approximately 300,000 clones, about nine tenths seen once. The sample consisted of peripheral blood. These receptors originate from a woman aged 25 to 39 with COVID-19, enrolled during active disease.

The chain uses TRBV11-2 and TRBJ2-3; D is uncertain. This CDR3 contains 15 residues. Trimming took off 0 bases at V and 7 bases at J, with 14 bases between the two ends. Germline V lookup: CDR1 SGHAT, CDR2 FQNNGV. The CDR3 nucleotides read TGTGCCAGCAGCTTAGAGCTATTAACTAAGAATACGCAGTATTTT. Protein: CASSLELLTKNTQYF.

This chain uses TRBV2 with TRBJ2-3, with D hard to call. The CDR3 runs 13 residues. The V gene lost 6 bases and the J gene lost 3 bases, with 10 bases spanning the gap. Germline V lookup: CDR1 SNHLY, CDR2 FYNNEI. As DNA, the CDR3 is TGTGCCAGCAGGGTTCGCCAGACAGATACGCAGTATTTT. Its protein is CASRVRQTDTQYF.

The V and J genes are TRBV4-3 and TRBJ2-7; D is perhaps TRBD1 (5 bases). The CDR3 contains 13 residues. Looked up from germline, CDR1 is LGHNA and CDR2 is YSLEER. Between the trimmed V and J ends, which lost 2 bases and 1 base, there was a span of 6 bases. CDR3 sequence reads: CASSQQGSYEQYF. CDR3 bases: TGCGCCAGCAGCCAACAGGGTTCCTACGAGCAGTACTTC.

V usage is TRBV11-3 and J usage is TRBJ2-1, with TRBD1 as a possible D gene (6 bases). Germline assignment: CDR1 SGHNT and CDR2 YENEEA. The V end lost 0 bases, the J end lost 1 base, and 10 bases lay between the germline ends. CDR3 length: 16 residues. CDR3 sequence reads: CASSLEGQGSYNEQFF. The CDR3 bases are TGTGCCAGCAGCTTAGAAGGGCAGGGGTCCTACAATGAGCAGTTCTTC.

J is TRBJ2-3 and V is TRBV9, with 8 bases lining up with TRBD2. The CDR3 contains 17 residues. V shed 2 bases, J shed 6 bases, and the junction held 14 bases outside the gene matches. Germline V gives CDR1 SGDLS, CDR2 YYNGEE. The CDR3 loop reads CASSVSSASGGFDTQYF. In nucleotides, the CDR3 is TGTGCCAGCAGCGTCTCCTCCGCCAGCGGGGGCTTCGATACGCAGTATTTT. Together with reference TRBV9 and TRBJ2-3, the CDR3 gives the full variable domain: DSGVTQTPKHLITATGQRVTLRCSPRSGDLSVYWYQQSLDQGLQFLIQYYNGEERAKGNILERFSAQQFPDLHSELNLSSLELGDSALYFCASSVSSASGGFDTQYFGPGTRLTVL.

This clone was observed a few times. V usage is TRBV9 and J usage is TRBJ1-1; perhaps TRBD1 as D (5 bases). Germline lookup yields CDR1 SGDLS and CDR2 YYNGEE. The germline V and J ends were trimmed by 1 base and 1 base, with 8 bases remaining between them. The CDR3 runs to 14 residues. CDR3 nucleotide sequence: TGTGCCAGCAGCGTAACCGGGGGGAACACTGAAGCTTTCTTT. This gives the protein CASSVTGGNTEAFF.

This clone was seen just once. This chain uses TRBV5-1 with TRBJ1-2; 7 nucleotides align to TRBD1. V lost 3 bases to trimming and J lost 8 bases; unmatched junction nucleotides: 10. Germline CDR1 SGHRS, CDR2 YFSETQ. This CDR3 is built from 14 residues. The CDR3 loop reads CASSYGTDLGGYTF. CDR3 in DNA: TGCGCCAGCAGCTATGGGACAGACCTAGGGGGCTACACCTTC.

This sequence joins TRBV25-1 and TRBJ1-1, with no clear D. CDR3 length equals 11 residues. The V end lost 6 bases, the J end lost 11 bases, and 13 bases lay between the germline ends. Germline V gives CDR1 MGHDK, CDR2 SYGVNS. For the CDR3, the DNA is TGTGCCAGCAGCCGAGGGAGATCGGCTTTCTTT. The encoded protein is CASSRGRSAFF.

The table lists this clone with a count of one. This rearrangement joins TRBV5-1 to TRBJ2-5; 11 bases map to TRBD1. J was trimmed by 5 bases and V by 4 bases; bases with no gene match: 4. Germline V gene data show CDR1 as SGHRS and CDR2 as YFSETQ. The CDR3 totals 14 residues. Here the CDR3 DNA reads TGCGCCAGCAGCAAGGGACAGGGGGAGGAGACCCAGTACTTC. It codes for CASSKGQGEETQYF.

The count of this clone is one. This chain links TRBV7-9 with TRBJ1-2, with 7 positions matching TRBD1. Germline V lookup: CDR1 SEHNR, CDR2 FQNEAQ (reference sequence). Losses at the gene ends were 3 bases for V and 12 bases for J; bases not matched to a gene: 4. The CDR3 totals 11 residues. In DNA, the CDR3 is TGTGCCAGCAGCTTTGACAGGGTTCACACCTTC. This encodes CASSFDRVHTF.

This clone was picked up one time. The J gene is TRBJ2-7, the V gene TRBV2, with D perhaps matching TRBD2 (6 bases). V shed 6 bases and J shed 4 bases, with 13 bases lying between them. Germline-derived CDR1 and CDR2 are SNHLY and FYNNEI. The CDR3 length is 13 residues. The CDR3 DNA sequence: TGTGCCAGCAGAGAGACGGACTATTACGAGCAGTACTTC. Its protein is CASRETDYYEQYF.

The gene calls are TRBV7-9 and TRBJ1-5; D not certain. This CDR3 is built from 12 residues. Trimming shortened V by 6 bases and J by 6 bases, and 9 bases separated the two germline ends. Looked up from germline, CDR1 is SEHNR and CDR2 is FQNEAQ (reference sequence). In DNA form, the CDR3 reads TGTGCCAGCAGTTACGGTGGTCAGCCCCAGCATTTT. Translated, it gives CASSYGGQPQHF.

This rearrangement joins TRBV3-1 (or the pseudogene TRBV3-2) to TRBJ2-5; 7 bases are a match to TRBD1. Germline-derived CDR1 and CDR2 are LGHDT and YNNKEL (reference sequence). CDR3 size: 14 residues. V trimming: 0 bases; J trimming: 5 bases; junction bases outside the gene matches: 3. This CDR3 is CASSQDDRVETQYF. For the CDR3, the DNA is TGTGCCAGCAGCCAAGATGACAGGGTGGAGACCCAGTACTTC.

The V and J genes are TRBV3-1 (or the pseudogene TRBV3-2) and TRBJ2-1; TRBD2 aligns across 7 bases. V shed 8 bases, J shed 7 bases, and the junction held 14 bases outside the gene matches. CDR1 is LGHDT and CDR2 is YNNKEL in the germline V gene (reference sequence). The CDR3 loop spans 15 amino acids. As DNA, the CDR3 is TGTGCCAGCGCGCGTAAGAGCGGGGTGGGAAATGAGCAGTTCTTC. It encodes CASARKSGVGNEQFF.

This clone has just one count. The rearrangement joins TRBV19 to TRBJ2-1; the D is unclear. The germline CDR1 and CDR2 sequences are LNHDA and SQIVND (reference sequence). The CDR3 runs 13 residues. The germline V and J ends were trimmed by 5 bases and 8 bases, with 13 bases remaining between them. Here the CDR3 reads CASSVPLSHEQFF. In DNA form, the CDR3 reads TGTGCCAGTAGTGTTCCCCTTAGCCATGAGCAGTTCTTC.

The rearrangement uses TRBV7-9 and TRBJ2-2, with D possibly being TRBD1 (6 bases). The CDR3 runs to 14 residues. From germline, CDR1 is SEHNR and CDR2 FQNEAQ (reference sequence). V gave up 6 bases and J gave up 1 base, with 9 bases separating them. The CDR3 DNA sequence: TGTGCCAGCAGAATAGGGGGGAACACCGGGGAGCTGTTTTTT. Amino acids: CASRIGGNTGELFF.